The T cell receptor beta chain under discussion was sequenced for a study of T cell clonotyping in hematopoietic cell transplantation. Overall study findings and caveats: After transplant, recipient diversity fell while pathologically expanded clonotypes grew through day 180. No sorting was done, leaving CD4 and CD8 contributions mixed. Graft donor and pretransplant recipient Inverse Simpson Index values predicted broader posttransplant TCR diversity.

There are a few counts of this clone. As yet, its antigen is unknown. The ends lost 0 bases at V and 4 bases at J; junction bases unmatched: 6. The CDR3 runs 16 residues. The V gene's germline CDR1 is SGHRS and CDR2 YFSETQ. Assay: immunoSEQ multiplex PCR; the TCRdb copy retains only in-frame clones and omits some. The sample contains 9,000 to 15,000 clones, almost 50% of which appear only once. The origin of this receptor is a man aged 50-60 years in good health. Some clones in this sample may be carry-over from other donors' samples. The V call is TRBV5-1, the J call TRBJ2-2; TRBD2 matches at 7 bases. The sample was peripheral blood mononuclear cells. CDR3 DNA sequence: TGCGCCAGCAGCTTGGGCGGCGGGAGAACCACCGGGGAGCTGTTTTTT. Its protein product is CASSLGGGRTTGELFF. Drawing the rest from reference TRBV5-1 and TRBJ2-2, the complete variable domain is KAGVTQTPRYLIKTRGQQVTLSCSPISGHRSVSWYQQTPGQGLQFLFEYFSETQRNKGNFPGRFSGRQFSNSRSEMNVSTLELGDSALYLCASSLGGGRTTGELFFGEGSRLTVL.